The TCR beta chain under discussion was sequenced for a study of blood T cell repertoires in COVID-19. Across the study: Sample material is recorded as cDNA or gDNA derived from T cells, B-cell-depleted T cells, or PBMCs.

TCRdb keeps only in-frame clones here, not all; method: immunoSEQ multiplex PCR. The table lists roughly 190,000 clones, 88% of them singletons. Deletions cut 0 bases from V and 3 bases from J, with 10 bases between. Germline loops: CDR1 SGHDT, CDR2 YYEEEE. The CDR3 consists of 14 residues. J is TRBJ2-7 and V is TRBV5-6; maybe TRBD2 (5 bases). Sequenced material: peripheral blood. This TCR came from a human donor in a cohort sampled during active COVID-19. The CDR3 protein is CASSLEDSYYEQYF. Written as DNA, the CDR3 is TGTGCCAGCAGCTTGGAGGACTCTTACTACGAGCAGTACTTC.